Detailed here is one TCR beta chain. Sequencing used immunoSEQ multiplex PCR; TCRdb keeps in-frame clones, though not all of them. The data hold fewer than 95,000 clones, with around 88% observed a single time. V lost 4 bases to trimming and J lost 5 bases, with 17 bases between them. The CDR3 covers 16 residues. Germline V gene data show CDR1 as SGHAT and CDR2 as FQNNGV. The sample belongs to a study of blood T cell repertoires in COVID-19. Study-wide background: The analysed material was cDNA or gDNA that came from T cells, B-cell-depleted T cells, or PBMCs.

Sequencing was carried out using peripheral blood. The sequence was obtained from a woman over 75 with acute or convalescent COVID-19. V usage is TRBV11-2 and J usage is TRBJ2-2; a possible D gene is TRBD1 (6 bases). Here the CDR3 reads CASSSKSGGGTGELFF. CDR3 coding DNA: TGTGCCAGCAGCTCGAAATCTGGGGGCGGAACCGGGGAGCTGTTTTTT.